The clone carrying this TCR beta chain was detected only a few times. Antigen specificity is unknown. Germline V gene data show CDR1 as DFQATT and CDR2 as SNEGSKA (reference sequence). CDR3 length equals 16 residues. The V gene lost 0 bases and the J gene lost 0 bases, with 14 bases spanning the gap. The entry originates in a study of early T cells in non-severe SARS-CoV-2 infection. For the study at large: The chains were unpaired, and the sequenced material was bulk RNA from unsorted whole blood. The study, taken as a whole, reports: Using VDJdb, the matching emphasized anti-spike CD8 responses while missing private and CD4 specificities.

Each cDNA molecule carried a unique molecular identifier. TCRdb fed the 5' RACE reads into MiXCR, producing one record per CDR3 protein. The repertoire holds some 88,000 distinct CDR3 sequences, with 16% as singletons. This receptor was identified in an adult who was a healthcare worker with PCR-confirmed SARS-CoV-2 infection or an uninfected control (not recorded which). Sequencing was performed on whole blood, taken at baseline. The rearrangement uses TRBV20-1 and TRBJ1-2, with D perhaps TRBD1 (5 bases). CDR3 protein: CSARDLGTAANYGYTF. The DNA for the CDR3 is TGCAGTGCTAGAGATCTGGGGACCGCGGCTAACTATGGCTACACCTTC.